This TCR beta chain was found in a study of cytomegalovirus exposure and HLA in healthy donors. As regards this clone: No antigen is known for it.

Study outcomes and limitations: TCR beta chain V- and J-gene trimming was linked, in a later analysis, to a missense variant in DCLRE1C. Earlier analysis found most TCR beta V segments productive about 87% or about 30% of the time.

The primer mix had 60 Vbeta and 13 Jbeta primers. The table came from immunoSEQ multiplex PCR; TCRdb's copy has only in-frame clones and leaves some out. The sample lists tens of thousands of clones; over 60% were seen once. The clonotype originates from a female donor in good health and CMV-seronegative. Sequencing input: PBMCs.

CDR3 nucleotide sequence: TGCGCCAGCAGCTTGGAGCCAGGGGCTAGCTCCTACAATGAGCAGTTCTTC. As protein: CASSLEPGASSYNEQFF. The chain links TRBV5-1 to TRBJ2-1; the D gene is possibly TRBD1 (6 bases). The V gene lost 0 bases and the J gene lost 0 bases, with 13 bases spanning the gap. This CDR3 spans 17 amino acids. Germline V gives CDR1 SGHRS, CDR2 YFSETQ.